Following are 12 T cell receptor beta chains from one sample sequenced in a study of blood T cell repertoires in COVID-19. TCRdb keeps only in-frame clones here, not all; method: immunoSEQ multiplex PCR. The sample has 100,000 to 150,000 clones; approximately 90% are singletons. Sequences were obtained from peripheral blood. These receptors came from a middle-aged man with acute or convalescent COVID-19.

The chain's CDR3 is CASSEQGGSDGYTF. The CDR3 DNA sequence: TGTGCCAGCAGTGAACAAGGGGGTAGTGATGGCTACACCTTC. The genes are TRBV2 and TRBJ1-2; tentatively, D is TRBD1 (6 bases). CDR1 SNHLY and CDR2 FYNNEI come from the germline V gene. The CDR3 runs to 14 residues. The germline V and J ends were trimmed by 2 bases and 6 bases, with 13 bases remaining between them.

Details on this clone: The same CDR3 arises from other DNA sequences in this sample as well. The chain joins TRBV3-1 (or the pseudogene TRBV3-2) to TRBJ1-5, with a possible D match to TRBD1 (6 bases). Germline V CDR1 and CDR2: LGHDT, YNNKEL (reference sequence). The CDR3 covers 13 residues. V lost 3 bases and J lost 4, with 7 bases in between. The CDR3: CASSHRGNQPQHF. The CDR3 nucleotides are TGTGCCAGCAGCCACAGGGGAAATCAGCCCCAGCATTTT.

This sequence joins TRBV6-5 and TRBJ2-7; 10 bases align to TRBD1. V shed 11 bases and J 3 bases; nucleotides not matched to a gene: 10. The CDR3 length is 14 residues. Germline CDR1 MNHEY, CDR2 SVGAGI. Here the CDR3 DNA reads TGTGCCGTATCTAGGACAGGGGGTAGCTACGAGCAGTACTTC. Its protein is CAVSRTGGSYEQYF.

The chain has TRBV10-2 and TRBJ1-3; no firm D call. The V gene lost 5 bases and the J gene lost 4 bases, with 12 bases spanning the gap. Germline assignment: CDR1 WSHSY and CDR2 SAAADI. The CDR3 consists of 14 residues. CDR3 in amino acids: CASSPTGMGNTIYF. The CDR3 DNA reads TGCGCCAGCAGTCCCACCGGTATGGGAAACACCATATATTTT.

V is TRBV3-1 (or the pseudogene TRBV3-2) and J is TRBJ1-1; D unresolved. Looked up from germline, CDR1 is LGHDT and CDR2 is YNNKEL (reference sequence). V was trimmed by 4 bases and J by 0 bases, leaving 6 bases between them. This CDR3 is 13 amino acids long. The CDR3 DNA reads TGTGCCAGCAGCCCTATTATGAACACTGAAGCTTTCTTT. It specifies CASSPIMNTEAFF.

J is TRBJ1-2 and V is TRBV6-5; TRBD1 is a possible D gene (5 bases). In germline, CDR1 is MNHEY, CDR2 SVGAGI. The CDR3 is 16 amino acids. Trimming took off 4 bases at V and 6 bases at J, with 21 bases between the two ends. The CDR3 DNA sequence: TGTGCCAGCAGTTGGGGGGAAAACCCAACTATAGATGGCTACACCTTC. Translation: CASSWGENPTIDGYTF.

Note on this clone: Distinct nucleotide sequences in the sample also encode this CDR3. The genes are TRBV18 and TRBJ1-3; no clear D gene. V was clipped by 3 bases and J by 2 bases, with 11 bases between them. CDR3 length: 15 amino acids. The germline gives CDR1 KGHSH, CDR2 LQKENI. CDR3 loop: CASSPPSGTGNTIYF. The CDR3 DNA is TGTGCCAGCTCACCCCCTTCGGGGACTGGAAACACCATATATTTT.

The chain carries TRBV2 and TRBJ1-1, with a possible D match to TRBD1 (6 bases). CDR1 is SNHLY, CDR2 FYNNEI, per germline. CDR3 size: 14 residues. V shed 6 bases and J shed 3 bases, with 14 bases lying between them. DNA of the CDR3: TGTGCCAGCAGCCTAACAGGGCCGGACACTGAAGCTTTCTTT. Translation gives CASSLTGPDTEAFF.

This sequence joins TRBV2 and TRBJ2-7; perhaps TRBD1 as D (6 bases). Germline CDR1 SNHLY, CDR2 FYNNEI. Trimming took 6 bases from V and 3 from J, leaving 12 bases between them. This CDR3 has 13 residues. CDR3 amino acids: CASRNRDLYEQYF. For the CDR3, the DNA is TGTGCCAGCAGAAACAGGGATCTCTACGAGCAGTACTTC.

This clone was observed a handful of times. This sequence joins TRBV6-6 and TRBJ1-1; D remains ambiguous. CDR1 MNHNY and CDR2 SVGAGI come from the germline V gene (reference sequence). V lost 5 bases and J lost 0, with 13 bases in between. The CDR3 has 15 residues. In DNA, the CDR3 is TGTGCCAGCAGTCCTTTACAGACGATGAACACTGAAGCTTTCTTT. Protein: CASSPLQTMNTEAFF.

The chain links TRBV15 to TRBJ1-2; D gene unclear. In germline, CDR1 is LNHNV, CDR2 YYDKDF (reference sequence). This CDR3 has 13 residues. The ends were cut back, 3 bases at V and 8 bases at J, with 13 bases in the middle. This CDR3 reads CATSSVLLGGYTF. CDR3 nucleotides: TGTGCCACCAGCAGCGTCCTACTAGGGGGCTACACCTTC.

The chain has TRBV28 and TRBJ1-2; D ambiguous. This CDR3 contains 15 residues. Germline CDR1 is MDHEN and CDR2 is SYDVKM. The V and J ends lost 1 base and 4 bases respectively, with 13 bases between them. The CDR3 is CASSLSPSVIYGYTF. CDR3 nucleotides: TGTGCCAGCAGTTTATCCCCCTCAGTTATCTATGGCTACACCTTC.